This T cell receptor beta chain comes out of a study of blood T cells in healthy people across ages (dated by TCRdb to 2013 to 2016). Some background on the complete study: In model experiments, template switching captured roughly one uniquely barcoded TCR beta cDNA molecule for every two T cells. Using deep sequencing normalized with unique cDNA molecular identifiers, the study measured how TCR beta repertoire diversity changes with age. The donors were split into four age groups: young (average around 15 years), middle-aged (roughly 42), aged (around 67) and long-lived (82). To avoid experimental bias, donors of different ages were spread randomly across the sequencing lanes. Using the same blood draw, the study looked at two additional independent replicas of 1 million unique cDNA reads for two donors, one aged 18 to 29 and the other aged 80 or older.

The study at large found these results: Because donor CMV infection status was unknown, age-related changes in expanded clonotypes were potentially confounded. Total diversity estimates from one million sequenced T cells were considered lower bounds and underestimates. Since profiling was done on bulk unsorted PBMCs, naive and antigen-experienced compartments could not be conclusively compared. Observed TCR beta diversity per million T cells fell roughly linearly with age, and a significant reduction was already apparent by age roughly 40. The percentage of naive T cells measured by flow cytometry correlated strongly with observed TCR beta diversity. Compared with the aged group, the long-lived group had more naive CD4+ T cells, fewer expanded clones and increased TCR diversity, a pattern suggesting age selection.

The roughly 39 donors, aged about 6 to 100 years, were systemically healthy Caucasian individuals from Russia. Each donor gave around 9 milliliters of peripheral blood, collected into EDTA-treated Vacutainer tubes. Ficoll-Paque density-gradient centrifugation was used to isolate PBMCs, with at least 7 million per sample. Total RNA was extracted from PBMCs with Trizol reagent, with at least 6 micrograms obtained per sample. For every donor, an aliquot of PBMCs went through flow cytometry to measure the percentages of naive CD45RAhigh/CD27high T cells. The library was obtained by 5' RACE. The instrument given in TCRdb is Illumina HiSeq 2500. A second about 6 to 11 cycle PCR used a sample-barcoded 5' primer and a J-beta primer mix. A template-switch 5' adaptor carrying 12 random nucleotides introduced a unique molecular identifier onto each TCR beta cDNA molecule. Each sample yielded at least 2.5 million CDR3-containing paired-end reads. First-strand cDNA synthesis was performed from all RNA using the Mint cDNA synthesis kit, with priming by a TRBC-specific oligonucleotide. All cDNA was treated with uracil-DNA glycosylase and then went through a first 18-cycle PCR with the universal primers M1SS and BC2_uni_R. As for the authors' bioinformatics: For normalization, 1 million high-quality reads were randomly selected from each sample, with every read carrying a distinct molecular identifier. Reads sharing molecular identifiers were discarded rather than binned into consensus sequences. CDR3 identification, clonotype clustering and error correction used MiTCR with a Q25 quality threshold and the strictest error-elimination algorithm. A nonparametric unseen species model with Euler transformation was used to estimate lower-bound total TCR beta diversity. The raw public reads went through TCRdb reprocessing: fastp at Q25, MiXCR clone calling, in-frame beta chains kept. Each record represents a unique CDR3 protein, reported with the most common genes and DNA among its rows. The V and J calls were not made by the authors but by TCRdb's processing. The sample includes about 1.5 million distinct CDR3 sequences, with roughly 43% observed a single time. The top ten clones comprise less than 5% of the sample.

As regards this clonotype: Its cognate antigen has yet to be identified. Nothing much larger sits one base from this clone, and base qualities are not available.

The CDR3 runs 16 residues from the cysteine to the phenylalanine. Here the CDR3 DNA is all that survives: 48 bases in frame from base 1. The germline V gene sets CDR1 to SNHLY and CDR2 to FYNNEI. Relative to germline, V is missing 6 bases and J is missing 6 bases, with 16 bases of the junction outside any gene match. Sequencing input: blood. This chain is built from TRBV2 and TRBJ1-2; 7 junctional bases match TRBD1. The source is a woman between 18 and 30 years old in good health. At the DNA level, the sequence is TGTGCCAGCAGCGCTGACAGGCCAGGGGGGTTCGATGGCTACACCTTC. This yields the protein CASSADRPGGFDGYTF.